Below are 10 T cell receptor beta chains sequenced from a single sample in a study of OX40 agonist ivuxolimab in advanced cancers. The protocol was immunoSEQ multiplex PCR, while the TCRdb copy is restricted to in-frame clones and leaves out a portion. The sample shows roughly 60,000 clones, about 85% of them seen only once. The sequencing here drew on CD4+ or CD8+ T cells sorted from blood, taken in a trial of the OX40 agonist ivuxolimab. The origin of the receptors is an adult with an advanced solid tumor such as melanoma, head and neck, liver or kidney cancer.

The CDR3 spells CASTQESNTGELFF. The CDR3 nucleotides read TGCGCCAGCACCCAGGAATCGAACACCGGGGAGCTGTTTTTT. The rearrangement links TRBV5-1 to TRBJ2-2; no clear D gene. The V end lost 6 bases, the J end lost 0 bases, and 9 bases lay between the germline ends. CDR1 is SGHRS and CDR2 is YFSETQ in the germline V gene. The CDR3 has 14 residues.

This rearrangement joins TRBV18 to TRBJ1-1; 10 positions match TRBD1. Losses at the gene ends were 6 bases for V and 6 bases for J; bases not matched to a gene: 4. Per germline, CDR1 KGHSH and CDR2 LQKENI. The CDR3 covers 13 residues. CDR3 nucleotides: TGTGCCAGCTCGCCGGACAGGGGGTCTGAAGCTTTCTTT. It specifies CASSPDRGSEAFF.

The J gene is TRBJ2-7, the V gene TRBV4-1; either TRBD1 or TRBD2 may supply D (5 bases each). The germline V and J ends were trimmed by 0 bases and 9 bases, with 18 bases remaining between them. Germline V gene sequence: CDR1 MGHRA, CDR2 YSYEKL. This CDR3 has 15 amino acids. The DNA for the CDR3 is TGCGCCAGCAGCCAAGATGAGGGGACGAAGGTGGGGCAGTACTTC. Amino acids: CASSQDEGTKVGQYF.

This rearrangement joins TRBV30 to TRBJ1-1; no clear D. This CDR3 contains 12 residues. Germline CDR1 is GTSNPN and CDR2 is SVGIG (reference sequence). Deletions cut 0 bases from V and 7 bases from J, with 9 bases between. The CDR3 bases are TGTGCCTGGAGTGTACGCCAGCGTGAAGCTTTCTTT. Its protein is CAWSVRQREAFF.

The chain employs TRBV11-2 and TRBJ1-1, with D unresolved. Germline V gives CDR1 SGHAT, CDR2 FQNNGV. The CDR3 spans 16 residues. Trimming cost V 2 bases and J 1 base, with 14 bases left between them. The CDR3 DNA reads TGTGCCAGCAGCTTACAGATGGGCGTTCCGAACACTGAAGCTTTCTTT. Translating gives CASSLQMGVPNTEAFF.

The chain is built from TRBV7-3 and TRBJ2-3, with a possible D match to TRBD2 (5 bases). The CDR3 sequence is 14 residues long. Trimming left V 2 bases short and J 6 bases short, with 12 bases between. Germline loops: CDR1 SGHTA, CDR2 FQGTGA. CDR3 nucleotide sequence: TGTGCCAGCAGCTTATCCACTAGTCCGGATACGCAGTATTTT. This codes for CASSLSTSPDTQYF.

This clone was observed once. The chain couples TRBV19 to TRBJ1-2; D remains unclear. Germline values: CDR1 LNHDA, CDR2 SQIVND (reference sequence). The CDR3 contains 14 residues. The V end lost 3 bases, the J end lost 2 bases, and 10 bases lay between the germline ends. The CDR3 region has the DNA TGTGCCAGTAGTATCGCGCTGACAAACTATGGCTACACCTTC. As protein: CASSIALTNYGYTF.

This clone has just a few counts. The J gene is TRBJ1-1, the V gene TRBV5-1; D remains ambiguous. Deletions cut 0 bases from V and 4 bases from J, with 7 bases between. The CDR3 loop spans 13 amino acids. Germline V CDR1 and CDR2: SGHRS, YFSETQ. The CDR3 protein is CASSLEMGTEAFF. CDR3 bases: TGCGCCAGCAGCTTGGAAATGGGCACTGAAGCTTTCTTT.

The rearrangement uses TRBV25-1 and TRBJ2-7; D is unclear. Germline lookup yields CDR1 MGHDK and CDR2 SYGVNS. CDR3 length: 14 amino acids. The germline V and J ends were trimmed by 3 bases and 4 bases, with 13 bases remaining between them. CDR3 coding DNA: TGTGCCAGCAGTGACGTCATCACGGGTTACGAGCAGTACTTC. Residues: CASSDVITGYEQYF.

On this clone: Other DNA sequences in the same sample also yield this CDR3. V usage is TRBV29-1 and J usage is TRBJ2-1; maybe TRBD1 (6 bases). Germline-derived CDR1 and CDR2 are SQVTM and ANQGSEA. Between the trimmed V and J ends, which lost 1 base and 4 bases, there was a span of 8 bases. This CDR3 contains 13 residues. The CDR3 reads CSVEGTDYNEQFF. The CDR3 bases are TGCAGCGTTGAAGGGACAGATTACAATGAGCAGTTCTTC.